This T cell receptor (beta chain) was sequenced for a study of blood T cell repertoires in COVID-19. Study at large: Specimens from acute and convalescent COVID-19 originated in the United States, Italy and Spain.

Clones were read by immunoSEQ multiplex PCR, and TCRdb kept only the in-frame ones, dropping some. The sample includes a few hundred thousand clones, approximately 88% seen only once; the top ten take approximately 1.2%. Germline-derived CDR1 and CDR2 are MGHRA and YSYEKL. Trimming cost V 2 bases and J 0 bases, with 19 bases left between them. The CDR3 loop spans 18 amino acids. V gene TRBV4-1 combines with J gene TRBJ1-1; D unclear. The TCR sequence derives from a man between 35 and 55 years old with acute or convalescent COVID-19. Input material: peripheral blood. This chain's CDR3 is CASSQIVAGVRVNTEAFF. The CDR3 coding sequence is TGCGCCAGCAGCCAAATTGTAGCTGGGGTGAGGGTGAACACTGAAGCTTTCTTT.